A selection of T cell receptor beta chains follows, all from one sample in a study of neurological immune-mediated disorders. TCRdb ran MiXCR on the 5' RACE reads and lists one entry per CDR3 protein. The repertoire holds around 30,000 distinct CDR3 sequences, with about 12% as singletons. Sequencing input: PBMCs. These receptors were collected from a man aged 60 to 75 in good health. Both conserved end residues are part of each CDR3. Each record gives: clone size, V gene, J gene, D gene, CDR3 protein, CDR3 DNA. A D gene is named only where the DNA matches it firmly. Expanded clones are given a class, and other clones once, few, many or no size at all.

>many|TRBV7-9|TRBJ2-7|NA
CASSPLRGPRPYEQYF
TGTGCCAGCAGCCCGCTGAGGGGACCACGACCCTACGAGCAGTACTTC
>many|TRBV5-4|TRBJ2-7|NA
CASSFSGAYEQYF
TGTGCCAGCAGCTTTTCGGGGGCCTACGAGCAGTACTTC
>many|TRBV18|TRBJ1-4|NA
CASSPPAGPEKLFF
TGTGCCAGCTCACCACCGGCAGGGCCTGAAAAACTGTTTTTT
>many|TRBV28|TRBJ1-1|NA
CASSLWVDTEAFF
TGTGCCAGCAGTTTGTGGGTAGACACTGAAGCTTTCTTT
>medium-sized|TRBV12-3/TRBV12-4|TRBJ2-1|NA
CASSRVNEQFF
TGTGCCAGCAGTAGAGTCAATGAGCAGTTCTTC
>few|TRBV6-5|TRBJ2-5|TRBD1
CASSFTTGGHSTQYF
TGTGCCAGCAGCTTTACGACAGGGGGGCACAGTACCCAGTACTTC
>many|TRBV6-6|TRBJ2-4|NA
CASSSDGTKKNIQYF
TGTGCCAGCAGTTCCGACGGGACAAAAAAAAACATTCAGTACTTC
>many|TRBV11-2|TRBJ2-1|NA
CASSRWGGSNEQFF
TGTGCCAGCAGCCGGTGGGGAGGTTCCAATGAGCAGTTCTTC
>NA|TRBV6-5|TRBJ2-7|NA
CASSYSGAHEQYF
TGTGCCAGCAGTTACTCGGGGGCCCACGAGCAGTACTTC
>many|TRBV11-2|TRBJ1-2|NA
CASSLARGGYGYTF
TGTGCCAGCAGCTTAGCTCGGGGTGGCTATGGCTACACCTTC
>many|TRBV7-3|TRBJ2-5|NA
CASSLGFQETQYF
TGTGCCAGCAGTCTAGGATTTCAAGAGACCCAGTACTTC
>medium-sized|TRBV24-1|TRBJ1-1|TRBD1
CATRPTGFMNTEAFF
TGTGCCACCAGGCCGACAGGGTTCATGAACACTGAAGCTTTCTTT
>many|TRBV12-3/TRBV12-4|TRBJ2-5|TRBD1
CASSRVQGPQETQYF
TGTGCCAGCAGTCGGGTACAGGGGCCCCAAGAGACCCAGTACTTC
>many|TRBV10-1|TRBJ2-2|NA
CASSEGNTGELFF
TGCGCCAGCAGTGAAGGGAACACCGGGGAGCTGTTTTTT
>many|TRBV27|TRBJ1-5|NA
CASGPTIFSNQPQHF
TGTGCCAGCGGCCCGACAATCTTTAGCAATCAGCCCCAGCATTTT
>many|TRBV27|TRBJ2-7|NA
CASSLSWVAGGYEQYF
TGTGCCAGCAGTTTATCGTGGGTCGCAGGGGGGTACGAGCAGTACTTC
>NA|TRBV29-1|TRBJ1-2|NA
CSVDARYYGYTF
TGCAGCGTTGATGCGAGGTACTATGGCTATACCTTC
>NA|TRBV28|TRBJ2-5|NA
CASSLDVGLGGETQYF
TGTGCCAGCAGTTTAGACGTTGGGTTGGGGGGAGAGACCCAGTACTTC
>NA|TRBV7-8|TRBJ2-1|NA
CASSLVLSDYNDQFF
TGTGCCAGCAGCTTAGTTTTGTCAGACTACAATGATCAGTTCTTC
>many|TRBV6-6|TRBJ2-1|NA
CASRPLRGLDEQFF
TGTGCCAGCAGACCCCTCAGGGGCTTAGATGAGCAGTTCTTC
>many|TRBV7-2|TRBJ1-1|NA
CASSRTANTEAFF
TGTGCCAGCAGTCGGACAGCCAACACTGAAGCTTTCTTT
>many|TRBV20-1|TRBJ2-1|TRBD2
CSATLAGEGNEQFF
TGCAGTGCAACTCTAGCGGGAGAAGGCAATGAGCAGTTCTTC
>NA|TRBV6-6|TRBJ2-7|NA
CASSYSAREQYF
TGTGCCAGCAGTTACTCAGCACGCGAGCAGTACTTC
>few|TRBV7-3|TRBJ2-4|TRBD2
CASSPSGSENIQYF
TGTGCCAGCAGCCCCAGCGGGAGTGAAAACATTCAGTACTTC
>many|TRBV12-3/TRBV12-4|TRBJ1-3|NA
CASSPQLPSSGNTIYF
TGTGCCAGCAGTCCCCAACTCCCGAGCTCTGGAAACACCATATATTTT
>many|TRBV5-6|TRBJ2-7|TRBD1
CASSSYDRGPYEQYF
TGTGCCAGCAGCTCATATGACAGGGGGCCTTACGAGCAGTACTTC
>many|TRBV5-1|TRBJ2-1|NA
CATGRGGTYNEQFF
TGCGCCACTGGAAGGGGTGGAACCTACAATGAGCAGTTCTTC
>many|TRBV11-2|TRBJ2-6|NA
CASTMGPPGANVLTF
TGTGCCAGCACCATGGGGCCTCCTGGGGCCAACGTCCTGACTTTC
>many|TRBV7-8|TRBJ2-1|TRBD2
CASSFIAGAAYNEQFF
TGTGCCAGCAGCTTCATAGCGGGAGCCGCCTACAATGAGCAGTTCTTC
>NA|TRBV28|TRBJ2-7|NA
CASSIALASYERYF
TGTGCCAGCAGTATAGCCCTAGCCTCCTACGAGCGGTACTTC
>many|TRBV5-6|TRBJ2-7|TRBD1
CASSMTGAVGWDEQYF
TGTGCCAGCAGTATGACAGGGGCGGTGGGATGGGACGAGCAGTACTTC
>many|TRBV11-1|TRBJ2-2|NA
CASSFTRNGELFF
TGTGCCAGCAGCTTTACACGGAACGGGGAGCTGTTTTTT
>many|TRBV6-2/TRBV6-3|TRBJ2-5|NA
CASSWTQETQYF
TGTGCCAGCAGTTGGACCCAAGAGACCCAGTACTTC
>medium-sized|TRBV20-1|TRBJ2-7|NA
CSAGLRDEQYF
TGCAGTGCTGGATTACGCGACGAGCAGTACTTC
>NA|TRBV5-6|TRBJ2-7|NA
CASSFYICSAAGTGDYEQYF
NA
>many|TRBV7-7|TRBJ2-5|NA
CASSLKYFPEETQYF
TGTGCTAGCAGCTTAAAGTATTTCCCAGAAGAGACCCAGTACTTC
>NA|TRBV4-3|TRBJ2-5|NA
CASSQGEQETQYF
TGCGCTAGCAGCCAAGGGGAGCAAGAGACCCAGTACTTC
>NA|TRBV6-2/TRBV6-3|TRBJ1-5|NA
CASSSRGLQPQHF
TGTGCCAGCAGTTCACGTGGTCTTCAGCCCCAGCATTTT
>many|TRBV12-3/TRBV12-4|TRBJ2-7|TRBD2
CASSLGLDGRVSYEQYF
TGTGCCAGCAGTCTTGGGCTTGACGGGAGGGTTTCATACGAGCAGTACTTC
>many|TRBV5-5|TRBJ2-7|TRBD2
CASSLTRASGSYEQYF
TGTGCCAGCAGCTTGACCCGGGCTAGCGGGAGTTACGAGCAGTACTTC
>medium-sized|TRBV5-1|TRBJ1-2|NA
CASTPGAINYGYTF
TGCGCCAGCACCCCGGGGGCAATTAACTATGGCTACACCTTC